This T cell receptor beta chain was obtained from a study of blood T cell repertoires in COVID-19. As processed by the authors: Reference gene primer amplification gave estimated nucleated cell counts. The data were produced by immunoSEQ multiplex PCR, yet TCRdb's version contains in-frame clones alone and is incomplete. Clone size and the V and J calls come from that table; the DNA yielded D and trimming. This table has 22,000 or so clones, approximately 90% appearing once. Between the trimmed V and J ends, which lost 4 bases and 9 bases, there was a span of 16 bases. The CDR3 totals 13 residues. Germline-derived CDR1 and CDR2 are MNHEY and SVGAGI.

This clonotype originated in an older woman with active COVID-19. The chain recombines TRBV6-5 with TRBJ2-7, with D possibly matching TRBD1 (6 bases). The sequenced sample was peripheral blood. This CDR3 reads CASSSVQGRRQYF. The CDR3 coding sequence is TGTGCCAGCAGTTCGGTACAGGGAAGGAGGCAGTACTTC.